The table lists the clone carrying this T cell receptor beta chain with a few counts. TCRdb keeps only in-frame clones here, not all; method: immunoSEQ multiplex PCR. The table has around 36,000 clones, roughly 90% seen once; the top ten hold 10% to 15%. These data come from a study of T cell changes during pregnancy in multiple sclerosis. Germline-derived CDR1 and CDR2 are SNHLY and FYNNEI. This CDR3 is 14 amino acids long. The trim removed 6 bases at V and 8 bases at J, leaving 11 bases unmatched. This TCR was recovered from a female donor with multiple sclerosis, enrolled in a pregnancy study. The chain recombines TRBV2 with TRBJ1-1, with 8 bases lining up with TRBD1. The material sequenced was CD8+ T cells from peripheral blood mononuclear cells, taken in the first trimester of pregnancy. CDR3 nucleotides: TGTGCCAGCAGACTTGAAGGGACAGGCCCAGAAGCTTTCTTT. Encoded protein: CASRLEGTGPEAFF.